This entry describes one T cell receptor (beta chain). Its specificity is unknown. Trimming left V 5 bases short and J 2 bases short, with 7 bases between. The CDR3 extends over 14 amino acids. CDR1 and CDR2 from the germline V gene are MNHEY and SMNVEV (reference sequence). 13 Jbeta primers and 60 Vbeta primers were used for the PCR. Only in-frame clones appear in the TCRdb table, and some are missing; sequencing was by immunoSEQ multiplex PCR. The sample consists of roughly 250,000 clones, roughly 86% of them appearing once. The sample belongs to a study of cytomegalovirus exposure and HLA in healthy donors. Study results and limitations: Altogether, more than 150 TCR beta chains were recorded as cytomegalovirus-associated.

Input material: PBMCs. The J gene is TRBJ2-6, the V gene TRBV27; tentatively, D is TRBD1 (5 bases). The sequence derives from a woman aged 40 to 50 in good health and CMV-seropositive. The CDR3 bases are TGTGCCAGCAGTACCAGGGCTGGGGCCAACGTCCTGACTTTC. Amino acids: CASSTRAGANVLTF. The entire variable domain, with the rest obtained from reference TRBV27 and TRBJ2-6, is as follows: EAQVTQNPRYLITVTGKKLTVTCSQNMNHEYMSWYRQDPGLGLRQIYYSMNVEVTDKGDVPEGYKVSRKEKRNFPLILESPSPNQTSLYFCASSTRAGANVLTFGAGSRLTVL.